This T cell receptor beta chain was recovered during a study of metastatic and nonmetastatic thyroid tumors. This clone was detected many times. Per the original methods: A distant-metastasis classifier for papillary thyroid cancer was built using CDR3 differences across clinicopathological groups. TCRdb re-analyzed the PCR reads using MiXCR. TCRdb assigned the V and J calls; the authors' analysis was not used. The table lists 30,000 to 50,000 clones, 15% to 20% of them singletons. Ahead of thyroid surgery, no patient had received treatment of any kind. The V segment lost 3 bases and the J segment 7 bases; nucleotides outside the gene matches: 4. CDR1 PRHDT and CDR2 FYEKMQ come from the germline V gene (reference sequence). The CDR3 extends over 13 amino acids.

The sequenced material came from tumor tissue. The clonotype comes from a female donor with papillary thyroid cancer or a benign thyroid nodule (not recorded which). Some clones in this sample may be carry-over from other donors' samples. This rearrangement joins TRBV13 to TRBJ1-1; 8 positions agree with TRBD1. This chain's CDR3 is CASSFDRGVEAFF. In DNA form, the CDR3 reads TGTGCCAGCAGCTTCGACAGGGGAGTTGAAGCTTTCTTT.